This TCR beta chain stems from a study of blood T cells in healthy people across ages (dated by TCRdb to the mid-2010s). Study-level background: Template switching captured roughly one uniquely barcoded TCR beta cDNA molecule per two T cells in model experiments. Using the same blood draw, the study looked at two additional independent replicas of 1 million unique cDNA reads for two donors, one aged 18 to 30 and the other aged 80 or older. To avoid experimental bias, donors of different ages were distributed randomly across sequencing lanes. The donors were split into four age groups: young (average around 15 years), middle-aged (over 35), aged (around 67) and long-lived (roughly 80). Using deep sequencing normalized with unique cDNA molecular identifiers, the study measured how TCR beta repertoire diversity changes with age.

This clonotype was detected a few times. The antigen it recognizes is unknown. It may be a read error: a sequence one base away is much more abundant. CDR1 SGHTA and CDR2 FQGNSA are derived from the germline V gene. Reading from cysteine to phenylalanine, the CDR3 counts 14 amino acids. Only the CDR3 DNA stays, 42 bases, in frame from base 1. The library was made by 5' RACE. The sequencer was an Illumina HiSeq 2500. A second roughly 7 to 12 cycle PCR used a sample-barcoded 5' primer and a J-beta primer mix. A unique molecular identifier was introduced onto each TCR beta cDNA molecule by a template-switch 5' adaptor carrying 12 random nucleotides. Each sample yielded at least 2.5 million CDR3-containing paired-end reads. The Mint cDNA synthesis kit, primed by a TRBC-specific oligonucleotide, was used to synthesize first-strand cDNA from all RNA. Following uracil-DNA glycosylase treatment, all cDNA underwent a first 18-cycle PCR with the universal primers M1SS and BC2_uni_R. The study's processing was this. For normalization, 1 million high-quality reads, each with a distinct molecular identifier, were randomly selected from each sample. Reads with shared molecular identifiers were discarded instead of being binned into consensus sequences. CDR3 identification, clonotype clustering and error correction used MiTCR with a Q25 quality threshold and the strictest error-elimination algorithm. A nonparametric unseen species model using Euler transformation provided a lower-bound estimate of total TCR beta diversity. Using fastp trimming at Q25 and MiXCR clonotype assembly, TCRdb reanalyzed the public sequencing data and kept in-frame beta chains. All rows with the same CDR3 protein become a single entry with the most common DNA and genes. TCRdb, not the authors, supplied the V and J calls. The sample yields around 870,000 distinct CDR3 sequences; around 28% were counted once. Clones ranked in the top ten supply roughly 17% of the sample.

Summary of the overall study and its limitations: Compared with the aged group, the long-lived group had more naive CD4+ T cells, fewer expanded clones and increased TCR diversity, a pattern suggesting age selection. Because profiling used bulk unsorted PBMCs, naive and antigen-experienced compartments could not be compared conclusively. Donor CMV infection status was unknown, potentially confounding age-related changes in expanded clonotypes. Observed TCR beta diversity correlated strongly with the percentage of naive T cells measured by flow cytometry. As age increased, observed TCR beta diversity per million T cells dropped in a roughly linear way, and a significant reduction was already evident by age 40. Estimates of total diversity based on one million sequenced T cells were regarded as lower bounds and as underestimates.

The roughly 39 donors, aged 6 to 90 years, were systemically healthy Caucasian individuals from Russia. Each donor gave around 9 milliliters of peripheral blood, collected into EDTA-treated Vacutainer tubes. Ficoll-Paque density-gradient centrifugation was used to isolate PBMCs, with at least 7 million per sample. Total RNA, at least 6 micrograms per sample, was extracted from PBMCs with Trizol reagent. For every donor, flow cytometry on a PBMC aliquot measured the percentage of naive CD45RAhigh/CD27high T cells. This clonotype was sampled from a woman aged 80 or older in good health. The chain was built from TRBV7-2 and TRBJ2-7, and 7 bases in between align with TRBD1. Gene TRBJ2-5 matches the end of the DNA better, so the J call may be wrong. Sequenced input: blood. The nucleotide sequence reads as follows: TGTGCCAGCAGCTATGGACAGGCAAGGGAGACCCAGTACTTC. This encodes CASSYGQARETQYF.